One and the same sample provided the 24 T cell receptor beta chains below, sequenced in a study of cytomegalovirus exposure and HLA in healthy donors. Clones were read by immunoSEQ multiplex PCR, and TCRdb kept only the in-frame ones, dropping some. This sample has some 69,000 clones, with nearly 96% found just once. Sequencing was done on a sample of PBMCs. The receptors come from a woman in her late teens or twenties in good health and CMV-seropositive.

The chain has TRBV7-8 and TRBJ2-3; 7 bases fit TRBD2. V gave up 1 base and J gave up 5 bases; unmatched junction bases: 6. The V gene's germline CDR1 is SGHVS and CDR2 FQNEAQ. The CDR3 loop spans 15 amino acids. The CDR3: CASSLVAGAKDTQYF. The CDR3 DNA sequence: TGTGCCAGCAGCTTAGTGGCGGGAGCCAAAGATACGCAGTATTTT.

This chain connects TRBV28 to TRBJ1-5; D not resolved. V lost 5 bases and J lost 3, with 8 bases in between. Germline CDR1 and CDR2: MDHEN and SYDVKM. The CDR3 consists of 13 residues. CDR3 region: CASSRRNNQPQHF. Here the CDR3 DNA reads TGTGCCAGCAGTCGGAGGAACAATCAGCCCCAGCATTTT.

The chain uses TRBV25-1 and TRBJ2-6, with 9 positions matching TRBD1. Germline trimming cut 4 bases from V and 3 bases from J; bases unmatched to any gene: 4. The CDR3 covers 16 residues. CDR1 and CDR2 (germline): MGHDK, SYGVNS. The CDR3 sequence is CASSATGGGGANVLTF. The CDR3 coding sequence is TGTGCCAGCAGTGCAACAGGGGGCGGTGGGGCCAACGTCCTGACTTTC.

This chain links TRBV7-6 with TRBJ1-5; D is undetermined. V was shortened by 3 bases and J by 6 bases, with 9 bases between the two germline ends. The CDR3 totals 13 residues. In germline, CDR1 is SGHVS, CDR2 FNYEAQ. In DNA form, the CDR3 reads TGTGCCAGCAGCTTGGGAGGGTTTCAGCCCCAGCATTTT. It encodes CASSLGGFQPQHF.

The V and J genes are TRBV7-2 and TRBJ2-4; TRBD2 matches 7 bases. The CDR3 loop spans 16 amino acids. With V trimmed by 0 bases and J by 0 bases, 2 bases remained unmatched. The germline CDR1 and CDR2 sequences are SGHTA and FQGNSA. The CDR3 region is CASSLAGGGAKNIQYF. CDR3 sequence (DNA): TGTGCCAGCAGCTTAGCGGGGGGGGGAGCCAAAAACATTCAGTACTTC.

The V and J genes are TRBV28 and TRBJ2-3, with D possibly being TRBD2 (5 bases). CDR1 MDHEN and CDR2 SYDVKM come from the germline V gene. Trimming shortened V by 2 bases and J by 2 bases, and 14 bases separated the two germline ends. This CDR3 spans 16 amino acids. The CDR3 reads CASSLTAGVSTDTQYF. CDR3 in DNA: TGTGCCAGCAGTTTAACGGCGGGCGTTTCCACAGATACGCAGTATTTT.

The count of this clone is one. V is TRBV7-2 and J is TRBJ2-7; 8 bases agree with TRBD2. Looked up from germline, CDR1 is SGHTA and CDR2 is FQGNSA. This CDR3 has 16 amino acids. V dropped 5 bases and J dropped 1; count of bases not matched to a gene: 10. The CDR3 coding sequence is TGTGCCAGCAGCATCGGAGGGACTAGTCCTTCCTACGAGCAGTACTTC. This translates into CASSIGGTSPSYEQYF.

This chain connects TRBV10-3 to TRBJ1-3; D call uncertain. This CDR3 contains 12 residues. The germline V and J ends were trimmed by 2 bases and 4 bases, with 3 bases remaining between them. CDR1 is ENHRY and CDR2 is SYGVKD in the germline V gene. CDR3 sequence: CAISEEGNTIYF. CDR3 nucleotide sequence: TGTGCCATCAGTGAGGAGGGAAACACCATATATTTT.

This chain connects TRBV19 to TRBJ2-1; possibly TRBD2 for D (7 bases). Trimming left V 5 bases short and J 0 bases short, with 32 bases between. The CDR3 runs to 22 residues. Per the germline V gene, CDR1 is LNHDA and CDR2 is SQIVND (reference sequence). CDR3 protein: CASSPGAQRTREGGLSYNEQFF. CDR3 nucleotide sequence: TGTGCCAGTAGTCCCGGGGCGCAACGGACTAGAGAGGGGGGGCTCTCCTACAATGAGCAGTTCTTC.

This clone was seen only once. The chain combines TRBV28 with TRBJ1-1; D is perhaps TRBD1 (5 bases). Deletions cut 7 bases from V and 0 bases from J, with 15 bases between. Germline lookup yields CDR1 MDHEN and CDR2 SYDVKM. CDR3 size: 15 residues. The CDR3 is CASMFSGFLNTEAFF. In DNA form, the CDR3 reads TGTGCCAGCATGTTTTCAGGGTTTTTGAACACTGAAGCTTTCTTT.

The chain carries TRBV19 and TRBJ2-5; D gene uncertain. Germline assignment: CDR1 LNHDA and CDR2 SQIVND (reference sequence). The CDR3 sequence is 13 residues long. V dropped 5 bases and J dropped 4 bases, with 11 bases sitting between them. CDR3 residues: CASSPLTLETQYF. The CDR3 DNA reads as TGTGCCAGTAGTCCTCTAACCCTAGAGACCCAGTACTTC.

CDR3 loop: CASGYASEQYF. The CDR3 DNA sequence: TGTGCCAGCGGTTATGCGTCTGAGCAGTACTTC. The genes are TRBV6-1 and TRBJ2-5, with unresolved D. The CDR3 totals 11 residues. The V gene's germline CDR1 is MNHNS and CDR2 SASEGT. V was pared by 8 bases and J by 11 bases, with 15 bases between.

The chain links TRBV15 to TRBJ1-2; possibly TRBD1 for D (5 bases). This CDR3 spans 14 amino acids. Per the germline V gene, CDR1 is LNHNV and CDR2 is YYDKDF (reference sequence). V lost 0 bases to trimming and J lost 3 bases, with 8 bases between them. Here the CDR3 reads CATSRDQGYYGYTF. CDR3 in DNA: TGTGCCACCAGCAGAGATCAGGGATACTATGGCTACACCTTC.

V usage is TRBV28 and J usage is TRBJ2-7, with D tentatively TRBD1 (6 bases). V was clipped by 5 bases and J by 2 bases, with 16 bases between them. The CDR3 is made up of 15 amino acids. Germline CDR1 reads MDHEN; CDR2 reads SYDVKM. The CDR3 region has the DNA TGTGCCAGCAGTCCAGCTTCGAGGGACACCTACGAGCAGTACTTC. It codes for CASSPASRDTYEQYF.

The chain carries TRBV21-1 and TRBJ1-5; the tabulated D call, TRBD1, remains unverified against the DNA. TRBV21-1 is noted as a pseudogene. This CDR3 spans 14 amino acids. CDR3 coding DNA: TGTGCCAGCAGCCAATGGGACAGCCCAACGTTCCAGCATTTT. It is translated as CASSQWDSPTFQHF.

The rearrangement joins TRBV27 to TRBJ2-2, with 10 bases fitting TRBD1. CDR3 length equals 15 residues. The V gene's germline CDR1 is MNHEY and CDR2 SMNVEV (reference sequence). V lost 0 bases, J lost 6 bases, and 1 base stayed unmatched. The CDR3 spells CASSLSGTGAGELFF. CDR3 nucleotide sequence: TGTGCCAGCAGTTTATCGGGGACAGGGGCCGGGGAGCTGTTTTTT.

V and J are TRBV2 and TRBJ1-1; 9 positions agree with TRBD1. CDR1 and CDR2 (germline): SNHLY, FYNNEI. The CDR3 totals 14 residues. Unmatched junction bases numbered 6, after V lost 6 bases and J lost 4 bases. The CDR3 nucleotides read TGTGCCAGCAGGGAGACAGGGGGGTCCACTGAAGCTTTCTTT. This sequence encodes CASRETGGSTEAFF.

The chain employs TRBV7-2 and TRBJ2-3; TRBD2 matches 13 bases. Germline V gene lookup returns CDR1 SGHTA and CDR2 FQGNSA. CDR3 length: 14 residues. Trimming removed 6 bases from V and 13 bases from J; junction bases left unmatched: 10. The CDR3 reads CASSQQGLAGVEYF. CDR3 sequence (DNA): TGTGCCAGCAGTCAACAAGGACTAGCGGGAGTTGAGTATTTT.

DNA for the CDR3: TGCAGTGTCAGGACAGTCGGTGGCTACACCTTC. Encoded protein: CSVRTVGGYTF. V is TRBV20-1 and J is TRBJ1-2, with D perhaps TRBD1 (6 bases). This CDR3 is built from 11 residues. The germline V and J ends were trimmed by 7 bases and 7 bases, with 13 bases remaining between them. Germline V gene data show CDR1 as DFQATT and CDR2 as SNEGSKA (reference sequence).

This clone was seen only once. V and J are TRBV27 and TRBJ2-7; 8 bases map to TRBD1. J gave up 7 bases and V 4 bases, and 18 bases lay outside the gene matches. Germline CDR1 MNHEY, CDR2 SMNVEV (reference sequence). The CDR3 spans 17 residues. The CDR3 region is CASSSHPRTGQDWEQYF. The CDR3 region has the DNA TGTGCCAGCAGTTCTCACCCCCGGACAGGGCAGGATTGGGAGCAGTACTTC.

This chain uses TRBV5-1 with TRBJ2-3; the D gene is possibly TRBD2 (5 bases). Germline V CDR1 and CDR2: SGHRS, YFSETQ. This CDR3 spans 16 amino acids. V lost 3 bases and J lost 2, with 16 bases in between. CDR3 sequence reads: CASSSTGFPPTDTQYF. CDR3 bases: TGCGCCAGCAGCTCTACGGGGTTCCCCCCCACAGATACGCAGTATTTT.

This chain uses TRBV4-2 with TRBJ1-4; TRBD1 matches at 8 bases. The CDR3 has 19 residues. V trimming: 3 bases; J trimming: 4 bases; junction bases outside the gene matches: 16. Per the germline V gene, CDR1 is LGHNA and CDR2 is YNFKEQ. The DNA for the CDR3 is TGTGCCAGCAGCCAGTACACCTGGGACGACAGGGGAGGTAATGAAAAACTGTTTTTT. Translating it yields CASSQYTWDDRGGNEKLFF.

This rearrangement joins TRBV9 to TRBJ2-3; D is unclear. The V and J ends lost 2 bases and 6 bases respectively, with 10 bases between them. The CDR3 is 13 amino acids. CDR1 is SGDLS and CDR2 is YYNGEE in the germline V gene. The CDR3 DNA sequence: TGTGCCAGCAGCGTCCACCAAGCTGATACGCAGTATTTT. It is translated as CASSVHQADTQYF.

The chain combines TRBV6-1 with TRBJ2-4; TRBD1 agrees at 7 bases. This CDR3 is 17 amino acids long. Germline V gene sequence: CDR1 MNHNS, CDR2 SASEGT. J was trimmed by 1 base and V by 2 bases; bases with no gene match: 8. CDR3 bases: TGTGCCAGCAGTGAAATACAGGGGCTTGGGGCCAAAAACATTCAGTACTTC. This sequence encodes CASSEIQGLGAKNIQYF.